A selection of T cell receptor beta chains follows, all from one sample in a study of CD8 T cells in Susac syndrome. MiXCR was run by TCRdb on the immunoSEQ multiplex PCR reads, yielding one entry per CDR3 protein. The data hold around 110,000 distinct CDR3 sequences, with roughly 95% observed a single time. Specimen: CD4+ T cells from PBMCs. Every receptor here comes from a human donor with Susac syndrome. CDR3s include the opening cysteine and the closing phenylalanine or tryptophan. Each record gives: V gene, D gene, clone size, J gene, CDR3 protein, CDR3 DNA. A D gene is named only where the DNA matches it firmly. Rows give clone size only sometimes, using once, few, many, or a class for an expanded clone.

TRBV20-1	TRBD2	NA	TRBJ2-3	CSASQLLDSGSADTQYF	TGCAGTGCTAGCCAATTGTTGGATAGCGGGAGCGCAGATACGCAGTATTTT
TRBV5-1	TRBD2	NA	TRBJ2-1	CASSFGLAGVNEQFF	TGCGCCAGCAGCTTCGGACTAGCGGGAGTTAATGAGCAGTTCTTC
TRBV28	NA	once	TRBJ2-6	CASSFVHRAGANVLTF	TGTGCCAGCAGTTTCGTTCACAGGGCCGGGGCCAACGTCCTGACTTTC
TRBV20-1	NA	NA	TRBJ1-1	CSARTAPNTEAFF	TGCAGTGCCCGGACAGCGCCGAACACTGAAGCTTTCTTT
TRBV6-2/TRBV6-3	TRBD1	NA	TRBJ1-5	CASSYGTGGYQPQHF	TGTGCCAGCAGTTACGGGACAGGGGGCTATCAGCCCCAGCATTTT
TRBV18	NA	NA	TRBJ2-1	CASSPASRDNYNEQFF	TGTGCCAGCTCACCGGCTTCCCGGGACAACTACAATGAGCAGTTCTTC
TRBV12-3/TRBV12-4	NA	NA	TRBJ1-1	CASREGTEAFF	TGTGCCAGCAGGGAGGGCACTGAAGCTTTCTTT
TRBV2	NA	NA	TRBJ1-1	CASRTTDRNTEAFF	TGTGCCAGCAGGACGACCGACAGGAACACTGAAGCTTTCTTT
TRBV12-3/TRBV12-4	NA	NA	TRBJ1-5	CASSFRSGPSNQPQHF	TGTGCCAGCAGTTTTCGTTCAGGCCCGTCCAATCAGCCCCAGCATTTT
TRBV20-1	TRBD2	NA	TRBJ2-1	CSAGHSGSIYNEQFF	TGCAGTGCTGGCCATAGCGGGAGCATCTACAATGAGCAGTTCTTC
TRBV7-8	TRBD2	NA	TRBJ2-5	CASSLTASGRAGETQYF	TGTGCCAGCAGCTTAACGGCTAGCGGGAGGGCGGGGGAGACCCAGTACTTC
TRBV11-2	NA	NA	TRBJ2-3	CASSLTRTADTQYF	TGTGCCAGCAGCTTAACCAGGACGGCAGATACGCAGTATTTT
TRBV28	NA	NA	TRBJ2-7	CASSPTPWGSSYEQYF	TGTGCCAGCAGTCCGACCCCTTGGGGGAGCTCCTACGAGCAGTACTTC
TRBV6-2/TRBV6-3	NA	NA	TRBJ1-1	CASSYSGGATEAFF	TGTGCCAGCAGTTACTCCGGGGGTGCCACTGAAGCTTTCTTT
TRBV28	NA	NA	TRBJ2-7	CASSQSGYEQYF	TGTGCCAGCAGCCAATCGGGGTACGAGCAGTACTTC
TRBV20-1	NA	NA	TRBJ2-1	CSAPDRGGTNEQFF	TGCAGTGCTCCTGACAGGGGAGGGACCAATGAGCAGTTCTTC
TRBV7-9	NA	NA	TRBJ1-5	CASSINQPQHF	TGTGCCAGCAGCATCAATCAGCCCCAGCATTTT
TRBV3-1	NA	NA	TRBJ1-2	CASSQPVTYGYTF	TGTGCCAGCAGCCAACCGGTCACCTATGGCTACACCTTC
TRBV10-3	TRBD2	NA	TRBJ2-3	CAISGGLAKDTQYF	TGTGCCATCAGCGGGGGACTAGCGAAAGATACGCAGTATTTT
TRBV30	TRBD1	NA	TRBJ1-1	CAWSGQGRTEAFF	TGTGCCTGGAGTGGACAGGGGCGCACTGAAGCTTTCTTT
TRBV5-4	TRBD1	NA	TRBJ1-1	CASSPPGQGADTEVFF	TGTGCCAGCAGCCCCCCGGGACAGGGGGCGGACACTGAAGTTTTCTTT
TRBV15	NA	NA	TRBJ2-5	CATSRDPRGEETQYF	TGTGCCACCAGCAGAGACCCTAGAGGGGAAGAGACCCAGTACTTC
TRBV9	TRBD2	NA	TRBJ2-1	CASSEVGLAYEQFF	TGTGCCAGCAGCGAGGTGGGACTAGCGTATGAGCAGTTCTTC
TRBV29-1	TRBD1	NA	TRBJ2-3	CSALDRSADTQYF	TGCAGCGCCCTGGACAGGTCCGCAGATACGCAGTATTTT
TRBV6-4	TRBD1	NA	TRBJ2-1	CASSGKGANEQFF	TGTGCCAGCAGTGGTAAGGGGGCGAATGAGCAGTTCTTC
TRBV11-2	NA	once	TRBJ2-5	CASSLSLANQETQYF	TGTGCCAGCAGCTTATCCCTGGCTAACCAAGAGACCCAGTACTTC
TRBV7-9	TRBD2	NA	TRBJ2-1	CASSSLSGSRAYNEQFF	TGTGCCAGCAGCTCGCTAAGCGGGAGTCGGGCCTACAATGAGCAGTTCTTC
TRBV15	NA	NA	TRBJ1-5	CATTPISSNQPQHF	TGTGCCACCACCCCGATCAGTAGCAATCAGCCCCAGCATTTT
TRBV18	TRBD2	NA	TRBJ2-7	CASSPFSGDSYEQYF	TGTGCCAGCTCACCATTTAGCGGGGACTCCTACGAGCAGTACTTC
TRBV29-1	TRBD1	NA	TRBJ2-7	CSVRPHRDSSYEQYF	TGCAGCGTTCGACCACACCGGGACAGCTCCTACGAGCAGTACTTC
TRBV29-1	NA	NA	TRBJ1-5	CSVSTGNPSNQPQHF	TGCAGCGTCTCCACAGGGAACCCTAGCAATCAGCCCCAGCATTTT
TRBV10-3	TRBD2	few	TRBJ2-7	CAISESGDYTYEQYF	TGTGCCATCAGTGAGTCCGGGGACTACACCTACGAGCAGTACTTC
TRBV6-2/TRBV6-3	NA	NA	TRBJ2-7	CASSRDSVYEQYF	TGTGCCAGCAGCCGGGACTCCGTCTACGAGCAGTACTTC
TRBV10-3	TRBD1	NA	TRBJ1-2	CAIRDRELNGYTF	TGTGCCATCAGGGACAGGGAACTCAATGGCTACACCTTC
TRBV2	TRBD2	NA	TRBJ2-1	CASRSTSGAYNEQFF	TGTGCCAGCAGGAGTACTAGCGGTGCCTACAATGAGCAGTTCTTC
TRBV7-2	NA	few	TRBJ2-5	CASSLMEGSKTQYF	TGTGCCAGCAGCTTAATGGAGGGTTCCAAGACCCAGTACTTC
TRBV6-5	TRBD2	NA	TRBJ2-1	CASSRLSGRNEQFF	TGTGCCAGCAGCCGACTTAGCGGGAGAAATGAGCAGTTCTTC
TRBV19	TRBD2	NA	TRBJ2-1	CASSNLAGSSYNEQFF	TGTGCCAGTAGTAACCTAGCGGGAAGCTCCTACAATGAGCAGTTCTTC
TRBV30	NA	NA	TRBJ2-2	CAWKLRGNTGELFF	TGTGCCTGGAAGCTCCGGGGTAACACCGGGGAGCTGTTTTTT
TRBV20-1	NA	NA	TRBJ2-3	CSAPGGIGTDTQYF	TGCAGTGCCCCGGGCGGGATAGGTACAGATACGCAGTATTTT
TRBV5-4	NA	NA	TRBJ2-7	CASSSRYSQGGSYEQYF	TGTGCCAGCAGCTCCCGGTACAGTCAGGGGGGATCCTACGAGCAGTACTTC
TRBV12-3/TRBV12-4	NA	NA	TRBJ1-1	CASSLAGLNTEAFF	TGTGCCAGCAGTTTAGCGGGCCTGAACACTGAAGCTTTCTTT
TRBV4-2	NA	NA	TRBJ2-5	CASSQGSAQGSETQYF	TGTGCCAGCAGCCAAGGGTCAGCCCAGGGTTCGGAGACCCAGTACTTC
TRBV29-1	NA	NA	TRBJ1-3	CSSSGGSGNTIYF	TGCAGCTCCTCCGGAGGTTCTGGAAACACCATATATTTT
TRBV7-2	NA	NA	TRBJ2-4	CASSTQNIQYF	TGTGCCAGCAGCACCCAAAACATTCAGTACTTC
TRBV18	NA	NA	TRBJ1-5	CASSPSSNQPQHF	TGTGCCAGCTCACCGAGCAGTAATCAGCCCCAGCATTTT
TRBV28	NA	NA	TRBJ1-2	CASSLRGSGGYTF	TGTGCCAGCAGTTTAAGAGGGTCGGGCGGCTACACCTTC
TRBV6-5	TRBD1	NA	TRBJ2-5	CASSYRTGQETQYF	TGTGCCAGCAGTTATCGGACAGGGCAAGAGACCCAGTACTTC
TRBV20-1	NA	NA	TRBJ2-5	CSALPGTRKEETQYF	TGCAGTGCTCTGCCTGGGACACGTAAGGAAGAGACCCAGTACTTC